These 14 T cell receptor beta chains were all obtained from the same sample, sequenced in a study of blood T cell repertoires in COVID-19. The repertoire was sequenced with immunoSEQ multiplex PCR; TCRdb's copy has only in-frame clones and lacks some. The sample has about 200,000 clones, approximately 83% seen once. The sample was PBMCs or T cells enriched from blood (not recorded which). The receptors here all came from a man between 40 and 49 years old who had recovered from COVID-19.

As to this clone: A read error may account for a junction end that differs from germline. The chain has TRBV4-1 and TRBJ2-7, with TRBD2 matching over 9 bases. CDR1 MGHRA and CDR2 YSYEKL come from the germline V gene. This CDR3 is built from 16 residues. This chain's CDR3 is CARSQDGRGGLRGQYF. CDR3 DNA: TGCGCCCGCAGCCAAGATGGGCGGGGGGGCCTGCGGGGGCAGTACTTC.

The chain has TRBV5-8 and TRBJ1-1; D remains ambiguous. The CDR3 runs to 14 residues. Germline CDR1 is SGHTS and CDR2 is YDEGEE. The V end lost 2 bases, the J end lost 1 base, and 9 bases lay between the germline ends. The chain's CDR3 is CASSFSVSNTEAFF. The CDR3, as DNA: TGTGCCAGCAGCTTTTCGGTGTCGAACACTGAAGCTTTCTTT.

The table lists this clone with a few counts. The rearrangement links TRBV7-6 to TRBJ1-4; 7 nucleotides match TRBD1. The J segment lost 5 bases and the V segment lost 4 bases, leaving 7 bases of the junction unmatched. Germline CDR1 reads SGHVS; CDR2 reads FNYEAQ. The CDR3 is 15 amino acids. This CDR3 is CASSSYRGTNEKLFF. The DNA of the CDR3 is TGTGCCAGCAGCTCATACAGGGGAACAAATGAAAAACTGTTTTTT.

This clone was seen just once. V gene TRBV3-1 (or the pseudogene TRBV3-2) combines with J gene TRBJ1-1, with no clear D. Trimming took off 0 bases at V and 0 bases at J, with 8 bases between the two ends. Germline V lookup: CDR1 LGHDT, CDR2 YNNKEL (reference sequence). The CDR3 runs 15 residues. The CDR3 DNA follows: TGTGCCAGCAGCCAAGATGGGGAGATGAACACTGAAGCTTTCTTT. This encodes CASSQDGEMNTEAFF.

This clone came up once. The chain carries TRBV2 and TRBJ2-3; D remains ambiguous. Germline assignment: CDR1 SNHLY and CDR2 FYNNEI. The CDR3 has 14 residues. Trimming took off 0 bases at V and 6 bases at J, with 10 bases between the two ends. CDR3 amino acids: CASSEAGPADTQYF. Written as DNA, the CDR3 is TGTGCCAGCAGTGAAGCGGGCCCGGCGGATACGCAGTATTTT. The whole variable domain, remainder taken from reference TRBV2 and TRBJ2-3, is EPEVTQTPSHQVTQMGQEVILRCVPISNHLYFYWYRQILGQKVEFLVSFYNNEISEKSEIFDDQFSVERPDGSNFTLKIRSTKLEDSAMYFCASSEAGPADTQYFGPGTRLTVL.

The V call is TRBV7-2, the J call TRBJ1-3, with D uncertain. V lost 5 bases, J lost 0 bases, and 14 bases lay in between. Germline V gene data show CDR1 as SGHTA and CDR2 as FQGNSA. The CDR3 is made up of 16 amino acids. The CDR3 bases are TGTGCCAGCAGCATCTACGGCGGGGTCTCTGGAAACACCATATATTTT. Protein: CASSIYGGVSGNTIYF.

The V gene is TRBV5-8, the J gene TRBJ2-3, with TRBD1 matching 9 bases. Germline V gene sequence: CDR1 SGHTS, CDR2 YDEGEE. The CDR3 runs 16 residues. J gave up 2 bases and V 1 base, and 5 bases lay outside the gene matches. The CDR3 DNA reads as TGTGCCAGCAGCTTGAAAAACAGGGGGCCCACAGATACGCAGTATTTT. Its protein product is CASSLKNRGPTDTQYF.

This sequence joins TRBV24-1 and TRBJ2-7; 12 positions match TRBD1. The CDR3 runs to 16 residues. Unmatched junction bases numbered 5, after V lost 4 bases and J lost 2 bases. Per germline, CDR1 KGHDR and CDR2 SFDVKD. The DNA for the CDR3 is TGTGCCACCAGTGACCCCCGGGACAGGGGGCCCTACGAGCAGTACTTC. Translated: CATSDPRDRGPYEQYF.

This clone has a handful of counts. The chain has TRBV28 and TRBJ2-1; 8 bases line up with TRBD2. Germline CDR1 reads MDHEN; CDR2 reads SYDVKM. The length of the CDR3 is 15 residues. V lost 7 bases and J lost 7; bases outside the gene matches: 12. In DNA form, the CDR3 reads TGTGCCAGCACCCGTGCGGGGGGAGGGACGAATGAGCAGTTCTTC. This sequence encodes CASTRAGGGTNEQFF.

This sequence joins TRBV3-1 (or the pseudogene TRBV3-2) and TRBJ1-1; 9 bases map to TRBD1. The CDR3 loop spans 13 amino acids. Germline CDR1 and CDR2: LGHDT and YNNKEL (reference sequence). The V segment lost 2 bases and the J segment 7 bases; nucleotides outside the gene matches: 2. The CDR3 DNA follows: TGTGCCAGCAGCCAAACAGGGGGCGGTGAAGCTTTCTTT. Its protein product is CASSQTGGGEAFF.

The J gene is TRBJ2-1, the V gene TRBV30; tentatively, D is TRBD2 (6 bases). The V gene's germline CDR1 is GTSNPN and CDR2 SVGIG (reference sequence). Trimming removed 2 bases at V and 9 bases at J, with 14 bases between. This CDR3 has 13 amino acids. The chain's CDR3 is CAWSSQVGGEQFF. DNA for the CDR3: TGTGCCTGGAGTAGTCAGGTCGGGGGTGAGCAGTTCTTC.

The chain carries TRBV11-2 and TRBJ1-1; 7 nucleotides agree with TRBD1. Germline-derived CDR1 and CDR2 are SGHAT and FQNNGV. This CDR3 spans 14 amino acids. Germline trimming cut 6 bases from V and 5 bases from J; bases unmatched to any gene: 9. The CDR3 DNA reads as TGTGCCAGCAGTTACGGGCAGGGGGAAACTGAAGCTTTCTTT. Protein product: CASSYGQGETEAFF.

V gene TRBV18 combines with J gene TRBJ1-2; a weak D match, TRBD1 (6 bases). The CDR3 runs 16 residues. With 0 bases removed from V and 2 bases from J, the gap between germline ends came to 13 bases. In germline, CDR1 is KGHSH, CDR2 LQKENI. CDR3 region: CASSPPGSTGNYGYTF. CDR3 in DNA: TGTGCCAGCTCACCACCGGGTAGTACAGGGAACTATGGCTACACCTTC.

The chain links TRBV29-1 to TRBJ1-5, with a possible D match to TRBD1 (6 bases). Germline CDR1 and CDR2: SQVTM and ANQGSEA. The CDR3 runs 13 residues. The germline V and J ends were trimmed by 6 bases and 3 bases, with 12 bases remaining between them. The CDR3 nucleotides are TGCAGCGTGGGCAGGGGTGACAATCAGCCCCAGCATTTT. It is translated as CSVGRGDNQPQHF.